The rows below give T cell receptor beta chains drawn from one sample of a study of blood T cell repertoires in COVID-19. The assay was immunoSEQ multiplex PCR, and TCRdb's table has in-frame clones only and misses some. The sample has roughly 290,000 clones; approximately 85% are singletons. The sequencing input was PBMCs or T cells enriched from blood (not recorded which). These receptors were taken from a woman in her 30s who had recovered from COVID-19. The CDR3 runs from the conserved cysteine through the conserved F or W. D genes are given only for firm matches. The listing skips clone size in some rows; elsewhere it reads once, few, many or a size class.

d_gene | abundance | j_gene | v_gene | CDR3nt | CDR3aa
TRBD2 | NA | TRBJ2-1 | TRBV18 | TGTGCCAGCTCACCATTTAGCGGGGGGCGTTACAATGAGCAGTTCTTC | CASSPFSGGRYNEQFF
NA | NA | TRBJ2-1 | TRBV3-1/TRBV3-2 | TGTGCCAGCAGCCAAGGATTAGGGGCCTACAATGAGCAGTTCTTC | CASSQGLGAYNEQFF
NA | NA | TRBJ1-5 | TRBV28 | TGTGCCAGCACCTGGGGGGGAAGTAGCAATCAGCCCCAGCATTTT | CASTWGGSSNQPQHF
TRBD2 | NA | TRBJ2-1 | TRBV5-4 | TGTGCCAGCAGCCCCGGGACTAGCGGGAGTTCCTACAATGAGCAGTTCTTC | CASSPGTSGSSYNEQFF
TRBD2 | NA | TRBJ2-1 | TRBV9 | TGTGCCAGCAGCCCCTGGACTAGCGGGCCTAGAAATGAGCAGTTCTTC | CASSPWTSGPRNEQFF
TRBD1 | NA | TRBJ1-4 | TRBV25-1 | TGTGCCAGCAGTGAACCCACGACAGGGGAGGAAAAACTGTTTTTT | CASSEPTTGEEKLFF
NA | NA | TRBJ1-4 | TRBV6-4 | TGTGCCAGCAGTGACGGGACATCGAATGAAAAACTGTTTTTT | CASSDGTSNEKLFF
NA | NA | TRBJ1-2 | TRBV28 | TGTGCCAGCAGTCAAACCTGGGGCAGGGGCCTTTCTAACTATGGCTACACCTTC | CASSQTWGRGLSNYGYTF
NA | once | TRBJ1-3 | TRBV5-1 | TGCGCCAGCAGCTCTGAGGCAGGAAACACCATATATTTT | CASSSEAGNTIYF
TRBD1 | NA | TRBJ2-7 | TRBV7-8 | TGTGCCAGCAGCGATCGTCAAAAGCACAGGGGCCACGAGCAGTACTTC | CASSDRQKHRGHEQYF
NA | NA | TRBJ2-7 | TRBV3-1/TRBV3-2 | TGTGCCAGCAGCCAAGAAACACCGGGGGTCCACGAGCAGTACTTC | CASSQETPGVHEQYF
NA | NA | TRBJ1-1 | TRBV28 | TGTGCCAGCAGTTTGGGCGGCAGGGCGAACACTGAAGCTTTCTTT | CASSLGGRANTEAFF
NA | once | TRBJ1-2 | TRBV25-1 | TGTGCCAGCAGTGAAAATACCTACCGGGACAACTACTATGGCTACACCTTC | CASSENTYRDNYYGYTF
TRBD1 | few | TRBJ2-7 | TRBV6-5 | TGTGCCAGCAGGAAACCGGGACAGGGAAACTACGAGCAGTACTTC | CASRKPGQGNYEQYF
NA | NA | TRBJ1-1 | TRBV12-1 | TGTGCCAGCAGCTTTAACCTACGGACAGCCAACACTGAAGCTTTCTTT | CASSFNLRTANTEAFF
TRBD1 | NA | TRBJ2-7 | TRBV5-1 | TGCGCCAGCAGCTCGGACAGGGGACGGGAGCAGTACTTC | CASSSDRGREQYF
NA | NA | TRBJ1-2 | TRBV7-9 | TGTGCCAGCAGCCAAGTAACCTCTCCGGGTGGCTATGGCTACACCTTC | CASSQVTSPGGYGYTF
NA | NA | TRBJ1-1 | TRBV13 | TGTGCCAGCAGCGCGGGGAACACTGAAGCTTTCTTT | CASSAGNTEAFF
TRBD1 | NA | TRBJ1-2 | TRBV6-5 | TGTGCCAGCAGTTACGAGACAGGGGACTATGGCTACACCTTC | CASSYETGDYGYTF
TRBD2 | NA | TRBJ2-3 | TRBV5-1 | TGCGCCAGCAGCCCCGGGACTAGCGTTGGAGGGACAGATACGCAGTATTTT | CASSPGTSVGGTDTQYF
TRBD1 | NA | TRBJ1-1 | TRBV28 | TGTGCCAGCAGGGGACAGGGGCCGCGAGCTTTCTTT | CASRGQGPRAFF
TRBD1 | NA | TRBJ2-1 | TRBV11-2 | TGTGCCAGCAGCACACCCGACCGACAGGGCGGCTCCTACAATGAGCAGTTCTTC | CASSTPDRQGGSYNEQFF
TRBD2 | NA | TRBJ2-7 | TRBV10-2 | TGCGCCGCCGGGGGCGGGGGGACCTACGAGCAGTACTTC | CAAGGGGTYEQYF
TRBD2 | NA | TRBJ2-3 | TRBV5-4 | TGTGCCAGCAGCTTGGAGGTAGCGGGAGGTACGCAGTATTTT | CASSLEVAGGTQYF
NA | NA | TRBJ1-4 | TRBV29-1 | TGCAGCGTTGAAGATCAAGGCGGGGTTAATGAAAAACTGTTTTTT | CSVEDQGGVNEKLFF
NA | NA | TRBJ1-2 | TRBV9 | TGTGCCAGCAGCGTAGACGGTTCCACTAACTATGGCTACACCTTC | CASSVDGSTNYGYTF
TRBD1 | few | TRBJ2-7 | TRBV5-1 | TGCGCCAGCACTAGGGACAGGACCTCCTACGAGCAGTACTTC | CASTRDRTSYEQYF
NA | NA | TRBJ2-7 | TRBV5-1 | TGCGCCAGCAGCTTGGGGGCAGTCTTCTACGAGCAGTACTTC | CASSLGAVFYEQYF
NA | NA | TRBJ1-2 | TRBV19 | TGTGCCAGTAGCCTCGACGGAGCTAACTATGGCTACACCTTC | CASSLDGANYGYTF
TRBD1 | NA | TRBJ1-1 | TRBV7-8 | TGTGCCAGCAGCATGGGACAGGGGATCAACACTGAAGCTTTCTTT | CASSMGQGINTEAFF
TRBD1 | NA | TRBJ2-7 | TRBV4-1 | TGCGCCCGCAGCCGACCGGGACAGGGACGAGGCGAGCAGTACTTC | CARSRPGQGRGEQYF
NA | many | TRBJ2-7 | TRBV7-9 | TGTGCCAGCAGCCTCTCGGCGGGGTTAGGGGCTAGCATGGCCGAGCAGTACTTC | CASSLSAGLGASMAEQYF
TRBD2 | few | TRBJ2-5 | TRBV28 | TGTGCCAGCAGCCTACTAGCGGGGGAAGAGACCCAGTACTTC | CASSLLAGEETQYF
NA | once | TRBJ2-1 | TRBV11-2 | TGTGCCAGCGCCTCCAGGGGCGACAGGTCCTACAATGAGCAGTTCTTC | CASASRGDRSYNEQFF
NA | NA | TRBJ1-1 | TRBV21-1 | TGTGCCAGCAGCAATGGGCAGAACACTGAAGCTTTCTTT | CASSNGQNTEAFF
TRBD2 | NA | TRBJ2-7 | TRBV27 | TGTGCCAGCAGCAAACTAGCGGGGGGTTACTACGAGCAGTACTTC | CASSKLAGGYYEQYF
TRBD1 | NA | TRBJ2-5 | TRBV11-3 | TGTGCCAGCAGCTTAGGGGGGACAGGGGGTGAGACCCAGTACTTC | CASSLGGTGGETQYF
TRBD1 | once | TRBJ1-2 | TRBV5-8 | TGTGCCAGCAGCTCGGACAGGGGGGCGGCGGACTATGGCTACACCTTC | CASSSDRGAADYGYTF
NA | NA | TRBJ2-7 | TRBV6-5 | TGTGCCAGCAGTTACTCGCCTGGGCGCCCCGGCGAGCAGTACTTC | CASSYSPGRPGEQYF
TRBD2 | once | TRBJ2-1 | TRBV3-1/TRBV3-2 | TGTGCCAGCAGCCAGAAACTAGCGGATATCTACAATGAGCAGTTCTTC | CASSQKLADIYNEQFF